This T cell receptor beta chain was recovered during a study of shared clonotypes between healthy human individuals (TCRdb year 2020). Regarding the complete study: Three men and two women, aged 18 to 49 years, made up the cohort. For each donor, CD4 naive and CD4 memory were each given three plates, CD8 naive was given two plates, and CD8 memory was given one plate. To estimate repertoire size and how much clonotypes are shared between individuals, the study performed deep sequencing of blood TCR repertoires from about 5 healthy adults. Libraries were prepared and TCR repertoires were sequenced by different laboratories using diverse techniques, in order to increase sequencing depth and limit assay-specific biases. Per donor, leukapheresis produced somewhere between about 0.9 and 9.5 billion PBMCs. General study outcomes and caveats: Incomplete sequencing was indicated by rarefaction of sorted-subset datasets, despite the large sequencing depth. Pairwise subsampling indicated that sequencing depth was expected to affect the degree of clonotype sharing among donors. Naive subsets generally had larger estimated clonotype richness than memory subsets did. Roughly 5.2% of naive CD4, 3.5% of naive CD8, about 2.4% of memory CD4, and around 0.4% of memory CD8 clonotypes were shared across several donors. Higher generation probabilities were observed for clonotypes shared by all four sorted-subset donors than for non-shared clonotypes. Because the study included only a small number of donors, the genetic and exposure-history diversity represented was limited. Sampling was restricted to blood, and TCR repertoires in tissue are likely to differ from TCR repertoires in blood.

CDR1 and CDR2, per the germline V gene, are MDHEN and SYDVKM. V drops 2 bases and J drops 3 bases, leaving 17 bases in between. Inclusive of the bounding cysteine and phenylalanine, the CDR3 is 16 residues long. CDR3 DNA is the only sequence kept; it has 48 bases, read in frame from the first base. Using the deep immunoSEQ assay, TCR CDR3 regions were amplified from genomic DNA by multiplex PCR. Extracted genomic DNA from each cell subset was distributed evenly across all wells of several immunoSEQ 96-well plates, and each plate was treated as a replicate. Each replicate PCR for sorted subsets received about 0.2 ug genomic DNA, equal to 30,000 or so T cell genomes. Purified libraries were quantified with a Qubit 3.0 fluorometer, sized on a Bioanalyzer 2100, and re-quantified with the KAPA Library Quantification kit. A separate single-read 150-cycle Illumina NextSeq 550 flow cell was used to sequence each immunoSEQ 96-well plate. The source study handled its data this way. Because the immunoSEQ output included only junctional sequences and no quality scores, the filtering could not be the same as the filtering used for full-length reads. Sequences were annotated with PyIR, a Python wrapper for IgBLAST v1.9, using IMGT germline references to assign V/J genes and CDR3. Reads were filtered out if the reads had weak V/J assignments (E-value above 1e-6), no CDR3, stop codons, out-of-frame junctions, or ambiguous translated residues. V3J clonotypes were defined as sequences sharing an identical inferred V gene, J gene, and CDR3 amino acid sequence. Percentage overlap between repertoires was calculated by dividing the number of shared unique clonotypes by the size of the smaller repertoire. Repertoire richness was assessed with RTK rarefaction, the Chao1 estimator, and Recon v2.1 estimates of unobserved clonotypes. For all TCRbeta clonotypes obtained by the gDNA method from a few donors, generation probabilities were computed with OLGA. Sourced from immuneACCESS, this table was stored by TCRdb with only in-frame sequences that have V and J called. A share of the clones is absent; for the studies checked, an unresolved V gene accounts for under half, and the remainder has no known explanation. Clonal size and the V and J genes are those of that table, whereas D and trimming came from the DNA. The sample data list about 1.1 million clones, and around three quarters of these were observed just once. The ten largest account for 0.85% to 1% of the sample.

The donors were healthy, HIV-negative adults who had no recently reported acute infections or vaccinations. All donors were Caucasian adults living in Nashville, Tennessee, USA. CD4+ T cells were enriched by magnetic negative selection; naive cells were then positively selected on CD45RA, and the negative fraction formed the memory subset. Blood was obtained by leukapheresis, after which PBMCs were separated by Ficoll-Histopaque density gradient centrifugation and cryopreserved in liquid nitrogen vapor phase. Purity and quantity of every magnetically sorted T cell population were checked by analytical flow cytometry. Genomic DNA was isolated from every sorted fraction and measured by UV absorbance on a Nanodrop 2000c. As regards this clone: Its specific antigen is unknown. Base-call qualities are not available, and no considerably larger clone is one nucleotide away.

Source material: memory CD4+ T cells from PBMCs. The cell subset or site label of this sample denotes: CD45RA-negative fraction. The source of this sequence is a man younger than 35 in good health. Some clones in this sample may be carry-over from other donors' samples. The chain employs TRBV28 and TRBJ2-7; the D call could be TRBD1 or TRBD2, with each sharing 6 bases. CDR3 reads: CASSLGATGAHYEQYF. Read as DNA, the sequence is TGTGCCAGCAGTTTAGGGGCCACGGGGGCCCACTACGAGCAGTACTTC.